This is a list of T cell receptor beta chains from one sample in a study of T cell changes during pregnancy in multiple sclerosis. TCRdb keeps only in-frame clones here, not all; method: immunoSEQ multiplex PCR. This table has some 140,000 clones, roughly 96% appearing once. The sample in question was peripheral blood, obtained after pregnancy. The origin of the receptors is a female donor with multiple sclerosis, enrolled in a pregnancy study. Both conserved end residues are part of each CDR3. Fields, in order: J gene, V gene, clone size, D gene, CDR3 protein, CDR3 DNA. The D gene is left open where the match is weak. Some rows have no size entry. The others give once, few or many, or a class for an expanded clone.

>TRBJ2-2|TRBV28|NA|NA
CASSFPSNTGELFF
TGTGCCAGCAGTTTTCCATCGAACACCGGGGAGCTGTTTTTT
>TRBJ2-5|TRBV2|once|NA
CASSEETGRKETQYF
TGTGCCAGCAGTGAGGAGACAGGGAGGAAAGAGACCCAGTACTTC
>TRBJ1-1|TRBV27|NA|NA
CASSLFGGNSPMNAEAFF
TGTGCCAGCAGTTTATTCGGGGGTAACTCGCCTATGAACGCTGAAGCTTTCTTT
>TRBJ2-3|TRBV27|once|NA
CASSFVAGSSTDTQYF
TGTGCCAGCAGTTTTGTGGCGGGGTCTAGCACAGATACGCAGTATTTT
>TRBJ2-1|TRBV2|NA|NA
CASSGQLPFNEQFF
TGTGCCAGCAGTGGACAGCTCCCTTTTAATGAGCAGTTCTTC
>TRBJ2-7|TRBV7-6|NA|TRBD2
CASSLSGTSGYLGYEQYF
TGTGCCAGCAGCTTATCCGGGACTAGCGGTTACCTCGGGTACGAGCAGTACTTC
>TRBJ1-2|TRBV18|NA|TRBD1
CASSTGGRYGYTF
TGTGCCAGCTCGACAGGGGGACGCTATGGCTACACCTTC
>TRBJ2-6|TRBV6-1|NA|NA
CASSEWGVSGANVLTF
TGTGCCAGCAGTGAATGGGGGGTCTCTGGGGCCAACGTCCTGACTTTC
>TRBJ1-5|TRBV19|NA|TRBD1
CASRPGTGGSGPQHF
TGTGCCAGTAGACCCGGGACAGGGGGATCAGGGCCCCAGCATTTT
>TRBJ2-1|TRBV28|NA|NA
CASSGGPYNEQFF
TGTGCCAGCTCGGGGGGCCCCTACAATGAGCAGTTCTTC
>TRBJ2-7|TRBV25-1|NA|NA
CASSGGTLGPYEQYF
TGTGCCAGCAGTGGGGGCACCCTAGGGCCCTACGAGCAGTACTTC
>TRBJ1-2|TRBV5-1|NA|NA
CASSPSLGRPGRSYTF
TGCGCCAGCAGCCCCAGCCTAGGACGGCCCGGGAGGAGCTACACCTTC
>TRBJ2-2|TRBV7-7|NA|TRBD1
CASSSGGAPGELFF
TGTGCTAGCAGTTCAGGGGGCGCCCCCGGGGAGCTGTTTTTT
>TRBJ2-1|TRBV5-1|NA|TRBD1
CASSLEGQGLTGLIF
TGCGCCAGCAGCTTGGAAGGACAGGGGCTGACCGGGCTAATCTTC
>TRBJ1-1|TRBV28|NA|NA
CASSLGKGGRDTEAFF
TGTGCCAGCAGCCTTGGGAAGGGGGGGAGGGACACTGAAGCTTTCTTT
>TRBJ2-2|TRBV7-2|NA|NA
CASTHKPETGELFF
TGTGCCAGCACCCATAAACCGGAGACCGGGGAGCTGTTTTTT
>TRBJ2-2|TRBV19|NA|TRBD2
CASTVGGAGELFF
TGTGCCAGTACCGTGGGGGGGGCCGGGGAGCTGTTTTTT
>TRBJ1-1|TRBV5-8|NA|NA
CASSLGHWNTEAFF
TGTGCCAGCAGCCTGGGACATTGGAACACTGAAGCTTTCTTT
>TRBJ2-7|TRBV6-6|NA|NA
CASSGLYEQYF
TGTGCCAGCAGCGGACTGTACGAGCAGTACTTC
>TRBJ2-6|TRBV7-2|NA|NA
CASSAGQPGANVLTF
TGTGCCAGCAGCGCCGGACAGCCTGGGGCCAACGTCCTGACTTTC
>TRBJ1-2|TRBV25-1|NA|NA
CASSFTVNYGYTF
TGTGCCAGCAGCTTCACTGTTAACTATGGCTACACCTTC
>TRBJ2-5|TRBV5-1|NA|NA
CASRAGQQETQYF
TGCGCCAGCAGGGCAGGACAACAAGAGACCCAGTACTTC
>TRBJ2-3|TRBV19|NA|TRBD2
CASSIVGGGRTSAFTDTQYF
TGTGCCAGTAGTATAGTCGGGGGGGGGAGGACTAGCGCATTCACAGATACGCAGTATTTT
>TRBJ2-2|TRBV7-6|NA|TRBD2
CASVDSGGLGGELFF
TGTGCCAGCGTCGATTCGGGGGGTTTAGGCGGGGAGCTGTTTTTT
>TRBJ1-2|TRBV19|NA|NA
CASIRSAFNYGYTF
TGTGCCAGTATTCGAAGCGCCTTTAACTATGGCTACACCTTC
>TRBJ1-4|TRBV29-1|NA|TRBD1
CSVEDQGTGSGKLFF
TGCAGCGTTGAAGATCAGGGGACAGGGTCCGGAAAACTGTTTTTT
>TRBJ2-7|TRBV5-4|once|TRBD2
CASSLAVAGALHEQYF
TGTGCCAGCAGCTTGGCCGTGGCGGGAGCCCTCCACGAGCAGTACTTC
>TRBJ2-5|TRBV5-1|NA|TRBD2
CASSSGLAGGAGQQETQYF
TGCGCCAGCAGCTCGGGACTAGCGGGAGGGGCAGGTCAACAAGAGACCCAGTACTTC
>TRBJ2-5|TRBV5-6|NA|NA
CASSRQVLKTQYF
TGTGCCAGCAGCCGACAGGTATTGAAGACCCAGTACTTC
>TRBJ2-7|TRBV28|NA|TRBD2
CASSFRGLAGYEQYF
TGTGCCAGCAGTTTCCGAGGACTAGCGGGCTACGAGCAGTACTTC
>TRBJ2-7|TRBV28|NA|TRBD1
CASSLPGDRVVHEQYF
TGTGCCAGCAGTTTACCCGGGGACAGGGTGGTCCACGAGCAGTACTTC
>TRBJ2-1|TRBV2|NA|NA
CASSPTPSPYNEQFF
TGTGCCAGCAGTCCTACTCCGAGCCCCTACAATGAGCAGTTCTTC
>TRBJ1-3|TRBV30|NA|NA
CAWSPPGNTIYF
TGTGCCTGGTCCCCTCCCGGAAACACCATATATTTT
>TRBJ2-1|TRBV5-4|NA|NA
CASSSKRPTYNEQFF
TGTGCCAGCAGCTCTAAGCGGCCAACCTACAATGAGCAGTTCTTC
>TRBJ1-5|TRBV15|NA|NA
CATSREAADNQPQHF
TGTGCCACCAGCAGAGAGGCGGCAGACAATCAGCCCCAGCATTTT
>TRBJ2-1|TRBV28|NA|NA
CASSTRSGYNEQFF
TGTGCCAGCAGTACCCGTAGCGGTTACAATGAGCAGTTCTTC
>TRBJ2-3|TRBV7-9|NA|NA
CASSLFTGVGNTQYF
TGTGCCAGCAGCTTATTCACGGGAGTAGGGAATACGCAGTATTTT
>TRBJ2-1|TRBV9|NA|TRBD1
CASSGGQAGPLDNEQFF
TGTGCCAGCAGCGGAGGACAGGCAGGCCCCCTTGACAATGAGCAGTTCTTC
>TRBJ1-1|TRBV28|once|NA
CASTPQFKGRGTEAFF
TGTGCCAGCACCCCCCAGTTCAAGGGCCGGGGGACTGAAGCTTTCTTT
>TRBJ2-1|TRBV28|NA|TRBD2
CASSLGGGPYNEQFF
TGTGCCAGCAGTTTAGGGGGAGGGCCCTACAATGAGCAGTTCTTC
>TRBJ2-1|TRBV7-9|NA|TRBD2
CASSHQREGRNEQFF
TGTGCCAGCAGCCACCAGCGGGAGGGCCGAAATGAGCAGTTCTTC
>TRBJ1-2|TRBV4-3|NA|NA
CASSQDTRDYGYTF
TGCGCCAGCAGCCAAGATACCAGGGACTATGGCTACACCTTC
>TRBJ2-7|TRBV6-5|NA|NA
CASSGRRNLWEQYF
TGTGCCAGCAGTGGACGGAGGAACCTGTGGGAGCAGTACTTC
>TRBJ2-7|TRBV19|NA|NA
CASSSGTGISYEQYF
TGTGCCAGTAGTAGCGGTACAGGGATCTCCTACGAGCAGTACTTC
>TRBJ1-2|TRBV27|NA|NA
CASSLLAGGGYTF
TGTGCCAGCAGTTTACTGGCCGGGGGTGGCTACACCTTC
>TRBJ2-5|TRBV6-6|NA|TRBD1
CASSYRTGLEETQYF
TGTGCCAGCAGTTACCGGACAGGGCTCGAAGAGACCCAGTACTTC
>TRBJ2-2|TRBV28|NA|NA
CASSSPPPGRTGELFF
TGTGCCAGCAGTTCGCCACCACCAGGGCGCACCGGGGAGCTGTTTTTT
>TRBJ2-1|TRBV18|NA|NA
CASSADGGSSYNEQFF
TGTGCCAGCTCGGCCGATGGGGGGAGCTCCTACAATGAGCAGTTCTTC